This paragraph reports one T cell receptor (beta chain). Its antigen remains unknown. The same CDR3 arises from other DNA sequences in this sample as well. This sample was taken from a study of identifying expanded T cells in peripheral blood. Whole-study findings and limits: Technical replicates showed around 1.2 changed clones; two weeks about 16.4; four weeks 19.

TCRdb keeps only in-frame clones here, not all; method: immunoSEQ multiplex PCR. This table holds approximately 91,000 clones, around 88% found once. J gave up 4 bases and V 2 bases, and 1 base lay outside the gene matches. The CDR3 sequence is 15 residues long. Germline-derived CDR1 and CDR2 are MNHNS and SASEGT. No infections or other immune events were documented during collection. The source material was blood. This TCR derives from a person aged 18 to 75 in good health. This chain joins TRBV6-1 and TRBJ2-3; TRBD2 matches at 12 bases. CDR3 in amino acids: CASSELAGGPDTQYF. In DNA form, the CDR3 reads TGTGCCAGCAGTGAACTAGCGGGAGGGCCAGATACGCAGTATTTT.